This TCR beta chain was profiled in a study of a mutant IDH1 vaccine in newly diagnosed glioma. This clone was detected only a few times. Its antigen is not known. Time point denoted: week 47, end of study. Doses of 300 ug of mutant IDH1 20-mer peptide were given with topical imiquimod. Deletions cut 2 bases from V and 4 bases from J, with 4 bases between. The germline V gene has CDR1 GTSNPN and CDR2 SVGIG (reference sequence). The length of the CDR3 is 11 residues. Measured with immunoSEQ multiplex PCR; TCRdb has only the in-frame clones, and not every one. The data show tens of thousands of clones, around three fifths seen once.

The chain recombines TRBV30 with TRBJ2-3; no clear D. The TCR was taken from a middle-aged man with glioma. Some clones in this sample may be carry-over from other donors' samples. The sample was peripheral blood mononuclear cells (PBMCs), taken from a glioma patient whose treatment included an IDH1 peptide vaccine. The CDR3 nucleotides are TGTGCCTGGAGTCTCGCAGATACGCAGTATTTT. This codes for CAWSLADTQYF. Complete variable domain (other parts from reference TRBV30 and TRBJ2-3): SQTIHQWPATLVQPVGSPLSLECTVEGTSNPNLYWYRQAAGRGLQLLFYSVGIGQISSEVPQNLSASRPQDRQFILSSKKLLLSDSGFYLCAWSLADTQYFGPGTRLTVL.